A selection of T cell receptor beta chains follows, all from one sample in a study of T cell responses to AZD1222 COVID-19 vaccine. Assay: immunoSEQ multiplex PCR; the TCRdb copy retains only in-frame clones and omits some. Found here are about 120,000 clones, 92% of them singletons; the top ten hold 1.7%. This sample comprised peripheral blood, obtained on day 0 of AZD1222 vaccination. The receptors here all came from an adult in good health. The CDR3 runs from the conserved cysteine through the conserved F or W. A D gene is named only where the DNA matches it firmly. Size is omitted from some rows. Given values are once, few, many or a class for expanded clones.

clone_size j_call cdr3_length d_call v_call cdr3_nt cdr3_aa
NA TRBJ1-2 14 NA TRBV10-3 TGTGCCATCAGTGAGTCGAGGTACAACTATGGCTACACCTTC CAISESRYNYGYTF
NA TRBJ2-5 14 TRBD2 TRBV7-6 TGTGCCAGCAGCATAGGACTAGGAGAAGAGACCCAGTACTTC CASSIGLGEETQYF
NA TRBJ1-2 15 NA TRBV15 TGTGCCACCAGCAGAGGGCAGGGCCCCTTCTATGGCTACACCTTC CATSRGQGPFYGYTF
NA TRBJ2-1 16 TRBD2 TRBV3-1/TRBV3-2 TGTGCCAGCAGCCCTACTAGCGGGAGGGCCTACAATGAGCAGTTCTTC CASSPTSGRAYNEQFF
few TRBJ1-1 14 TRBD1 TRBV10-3 TGTGCCATCAGTGACAGGGGGGGGAACACTGAAGCTTTCTTT CAISDRGGNTEAFF
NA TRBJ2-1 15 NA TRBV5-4 TGTGCCAGCAGCCCGGCCCACGGGCAGAACAATGAGCAGTTCTTC CASSPAHGQNNEQFF
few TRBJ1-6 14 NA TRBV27 TGTGCCAGCAGTTTAAGGGACAAGTATTCACCCCTCCACTTT CASSLRDKYSPLHF
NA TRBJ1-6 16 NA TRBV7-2 TGTGCCAGCAGCTTAGGATGGCCACCTGAGAATTCACCCCTCCACTTT CASSLGWPPENSPLHF
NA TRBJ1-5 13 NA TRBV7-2 TGTGCCAGCAGCCCCCCTGGGGGCCAGCCCCAGCATTTT CASSPPGGQPQHF
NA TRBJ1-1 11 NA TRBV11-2 TGTGCCAGCAGCAACCCTCATCGGGCTTTCTTT CASSNPHRAFF
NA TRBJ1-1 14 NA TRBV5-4 TGTGCCAGCAGCTATACTACTGACGGCTGGGGAGCTTTCTTT CASSYTTDGWGAFF
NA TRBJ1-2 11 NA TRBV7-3 TGTGCCAGCAGCTTCCCCGGTGGCTACACCTTC CASSFPGGYTF
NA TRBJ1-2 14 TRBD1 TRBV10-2 TGCGCCAGCAGTGAGAACAGGGGATCCAGGGGCTACACCTTC CASSENRGSRGYTF
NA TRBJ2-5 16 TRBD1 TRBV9 TGTGCCAGCAGCGTGGGGTACAGGGGCCTCCGGGAGACCCAGTACTTC CASSVGYRGLRETQYF
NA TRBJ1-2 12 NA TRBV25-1 TGTGCCAGCAGTGAGCCGGCCGGGGACTACACCTTC CASSEPAGDYTF
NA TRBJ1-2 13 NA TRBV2 TGTGCCAGCAGTGGAGAGGCAGGACGGGGCTACACCTTC CASSGEAGRGYTF
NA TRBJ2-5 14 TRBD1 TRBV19 TGTGCCAGTAGTTCACAGGGGGCGCGGGAGACCCAGTACTTC CASSSQGARETQYF
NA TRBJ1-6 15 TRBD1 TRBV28 TGTGCCAGCAGTCGACAGGGTACACCATTCTCACCCCTCCACTTT CASSRQGTPFSPLHF
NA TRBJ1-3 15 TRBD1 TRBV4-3 TGCGCCAGCAGCCTGGGACAGCTCTCTGGAAACACCATATATTTT CASSLGQLSGNTIYF
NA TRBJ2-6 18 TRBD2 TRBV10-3 TGTGCCACCGGGACTAGCGGGGGCCCCAGCTCTGGGGCCAACGTCCTGACTTTC CATGTSGGPSSGANVLTF
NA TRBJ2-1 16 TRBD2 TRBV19 TGTGCCAGTAGTATAGTGGCTAGCGGACTCTACAATGAGCAGTTCTTC CASSIVASGLYNEQFF